This TCR beta chain was sequenced in a study of PD-1 blockade in classical Hodgkin lymphoma. Whole-study context: Every 2 weeks, patients had 3 mg/kg nivolumab intravenously. Study-wide results and limits: Reported findings placed baseline TCR diversity lower in newly diagnosed patients (compared with healthy donors). After ASCT, patients who started nivolumab under 1 year later were excluded. Repertoire differences have undefined causes, possibly disease activity or prior therapy.

There are 15 residues in the CDR3. V was shortened by 2 bases and J by 3 bases, with 13 bases between the two germline ends. The germline gives CDR1 LNHDA, CDR2 SQIVND (reference sequence). Method: immunoSEQ multiplex PCR; TCRdb's copy keeps in-frame clones and lacks some. The sample includes tens of thousands of clones, 89% of them seen just once. In every patient, relapse followed autologous stem cell transplantation, while exposure to brentuximab vedotin differed. In regard to this clone: What it recognizes is unknown.

The sample in question was peripheral blood mononuclear cells (PBMCs), obtained before the second cycle of nivolumab. The chain links TRBV19 to TRBJ1-2; no clear D gene. This receptor was taken from a human donor with classical Hodgkin lymphoma. CDR3 loop: CASSIKGEAYYGYTF. CDR3 sequence (DNA): TGTGCCAGTAGTATAAAGGGAGAGGCATACTATGGCTACACCTTC.